A single sample is the source of the 9 T cell receptor beta chains below, sequenced in a study of T cell clonotyping in hematopoietic cell transplantation. The protocol was immunoSEQ multiplex PCR, while the TCRdb copy is restricted to in-frame clones and leaves out a portion. The sample records fewer than 15,000 clones, 80% to 85% being singletons. The sample's time point: recipient sample about 28 days before transplant, after cytoreduction. Here the sequenced sample was peripheral blood mononuclear cells, taken before stem cell transplant. The receptors originated from a man in his fifties or sixties with acute myeloid leukemia. Some clones in this sample may be carry-over from other donors' samples.

The V gene is TRBV5-1, the J gene TRBJ2-7, with TRBD1 matching 7 bases. Germline V gene sequence: CDR1 SGHRS, CDR2 YFSETQ. The CDR3 is made up of 16 amino acids. J gave up 0 bases and V 1 base, and 7 bases lay outside the gene matches. The CDR3 loop reads CASSLTTGDTSYEQYF. CDR3 in DNA: TGCGCCAGCAGCTTGACCACAGGGGATACCTCCTACGAGCAGTACTTC.

This rearrangement joins TRBV7-2 to TRBJ2-1; D is possibly TRBD2 (7 bases). The germline V gene has CDR1 SGHTA and CDR2 FQGNSA. With 7 bases removed from V and 7 bases from J, the gap between germline ends came to 11 bases. The CDR3 covers 12 residues. The CDR3 region is CASTGGLNEQFF. In nucleotides, the CDR3 is TGTGCCAGCACCGGGGGGCTGAATGAGCAGTTCTTC. Full variable domain (missing parts from reference TRBV7-2 and TRBJ2-1): GAGVSQSPSNKVTEKGKDVELRCDPISGHTALYWYRQSLGQGLEFLIYFQGNSAPDKSGLPSDRFSAERTGGSVSTLTIQRTQQEDSAVYLCASTGGLNEQFFGPGTRLTVL.

The CDR3: CASSLRGGSGGTDTQYF. The CDR3 nucleotides are TGTGCCAGTAGTCTCCGGGGGGGTAGCGGGGGCACAGATACGCAGTATTTT. V is TRBV19 and J is TRBJ2-3; TRBD2 matches at 8 bases. The CDR3 is 17 amino acids. V gave up 5 bases and J gave up 1 base; unmatched junction bases: 11. The germline gives CDR1 LNHDA, CDR2 SQIVND (reference sequence). Drawing the rest from reference TRBV19 and TRBJ2-3, the complete variable domain is DGGITQSPKYLFRKEGQNVTLSCEQNLNHDAMYWYRQDPGQGLRLIYYSQIVNDFQKGDIAEGYSVSREKKESFPLTVTSAQKNPTAFYLCASSLRGGSGGTDTQYFGPGTRLTVL.

This clone was seen only a few times. This chain links TRBV19 with TRBJ1-3; tentatively, D is TRBD1 (6 bases). The CDR3 has 13 amino acids. Per germline, CDR1 LNHDA and CDR2 SQIVND (reference sequence). The V gene lost 8 bases and the J gene lost 3 bases, with 11 bases spanning the gap. The CDR3 reads CASVQGLGNTIYF. The CDR3 DNA follows: TGTGCCAGTGTACAGGGTCTTGGAAACACCATATATTTT.

V gene TRBV5-1 combines with J gene TRBJ1-1; 8 positions agree with TRBD1. The J segment lost 6 bases and the V segment lost 3 bases, leaving 4 bases of the junction unmatched. Germline CDR1 and CDR2: SGHRS and YFSETQ. The CDR3 loop spans 13 amino acids. The CDR3 nucleotides are TGCGCCAGCAGCTCCGGGACAGGTTCTGAAGCTTTCTTT. It encodes CASSSGTGSEAFF.

This sequence joins TRBV19 and TRBJ1-4; D is possibly TRBD1 (6 bases). Trimming removed 1 base from V and 8 bases from J, with 14 bases in between. CDR3 length equals 15 residues. Germline assignment: CDR1 LNHDA and CDR2 SQIVND (reference sequence). This chain's CDR3 is CASSIAGAFREKLFF. The CDR3 DNA reads TGTGCCAGTAGTATAGCAGGGGCCTTTCGGGAAAAACTGTTTTTT.

The chain combines TRBV7-9 with TRBJ1-1; D remains ambiguous. Germline loops: CDR1 SEHNR, CDR2 FQNEAQ (reference sequence). V dropped 3 bases and J dropped 3 bases, with 8 bases sitting between them. The CDR3 runs to 13 residues. CDR3 in DNA: TGTGCCAGCAGCTTTGGGGTAGACACTGAAGCTTTCTTT. Its translation is CASSFGVDTEAFF.

The chain has TRBV5-1 and TRBJ1-5; 7 nucleotides agree with TRBD1. Germline CDR1 is SGHRS and CDR2 is YFSETQ. The V and J ends lost 4 bases and 3 bases, in that order; junction bases with no gene match: 7. There are 15 residues in the CDR3. The CDR3 nucleotides read TGCGCCAGCAGCGCAACAGGGGCCAACAATCAGCCCCAGCATTTT. Its protein is CASSATGANNQPQHF. The complete variable domain, with remaining parts taken from reference TRBV5-1 and TRBJ1-5, reads KAGVTQTPRYLIKTRGQQVTLSCSPISGHRSVSWYQQTPGQGLQFLFEYFSETQRNKGNFPGRFSGRQFSNSRSEMNVSTLELGDSALYLCASSATGANNQPQHFGDGTRLSIL.

The chain employs TRBV7-2 and TRBJ2-1; D unclear. CDR3 length: 14 amino acids. V dropped 3 bases and J dropped 1 base, with 7 bases sitting between them. Germline CDR1 is SGHTA and CDR2 is FQGNSA. The CDR3 DNA reads TGTGCCAGCAGCTTGACAATTTCCTACAATGAGCAGTTCTTC. Protein sequence: CASSLTISYNEQFF.